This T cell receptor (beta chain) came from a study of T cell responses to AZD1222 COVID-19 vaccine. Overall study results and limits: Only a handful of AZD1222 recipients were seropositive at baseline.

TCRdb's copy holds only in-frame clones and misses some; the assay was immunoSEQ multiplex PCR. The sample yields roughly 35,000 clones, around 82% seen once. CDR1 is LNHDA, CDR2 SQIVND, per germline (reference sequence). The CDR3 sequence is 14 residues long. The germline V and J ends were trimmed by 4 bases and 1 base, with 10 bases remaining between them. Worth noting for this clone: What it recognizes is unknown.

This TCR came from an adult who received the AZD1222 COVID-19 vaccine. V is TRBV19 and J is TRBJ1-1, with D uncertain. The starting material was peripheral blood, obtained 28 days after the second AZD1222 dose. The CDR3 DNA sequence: TGTGCCAGTAGTAAAAGGACGGAGAACACTGAAGCTTTCTTT. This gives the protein CASSKRTENTEAFF. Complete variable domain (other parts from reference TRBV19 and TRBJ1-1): DGGITQSPKYLFRKEGQNVTLSCEQNLNHDAMYWYRQDPGQGLRLIYYSQIVNDFQKGDIAEGYSVSREKKESFPLTVTSAQKNPTAFYLCASSKRTENTEAFFGQGTRLTVV.